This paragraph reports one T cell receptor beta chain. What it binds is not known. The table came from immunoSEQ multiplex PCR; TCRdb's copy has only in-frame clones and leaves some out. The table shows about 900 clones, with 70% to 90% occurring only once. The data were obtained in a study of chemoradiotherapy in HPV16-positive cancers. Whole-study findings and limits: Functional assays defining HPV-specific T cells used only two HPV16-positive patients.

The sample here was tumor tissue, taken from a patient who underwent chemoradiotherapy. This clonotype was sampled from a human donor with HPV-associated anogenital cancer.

The chain's CDR3 is CASSLFSTDTQYF. As DNA, the CDR3 is TGTGCCAGCAGCTTATTCTCCACAGATACGCAGTATTTT. The V and J genes are TRBV11-2 and TRBJ2-3; D not resolved. The CDR3 has 13 residues. CDR1 SGHAT and CDR2 FQNNGV come from the germline V gene. Trimming pared 2 bases from V and 2 bases from J, leaving 5 bases between.